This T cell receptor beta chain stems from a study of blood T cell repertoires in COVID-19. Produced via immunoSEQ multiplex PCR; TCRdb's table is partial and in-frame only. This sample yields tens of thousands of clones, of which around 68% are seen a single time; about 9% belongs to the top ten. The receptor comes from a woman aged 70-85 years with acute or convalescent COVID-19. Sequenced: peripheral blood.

Written as DNA, the CDR3 is TGTGCCAGCAGTTTGTCCACGGGTGGCTACACCTTC. Translated, it gives CASSLSTGGYTF. V gene TRBV28 combines with J gene TRBJ1-2; D uncertain. V gave up 3 bases and J gave up 7 bases, with 9 bases separating them. The CDR3 extends over 12 amino acids. Germline-derived CDR1 and CDR2 are MDHEN and SYDVKM.